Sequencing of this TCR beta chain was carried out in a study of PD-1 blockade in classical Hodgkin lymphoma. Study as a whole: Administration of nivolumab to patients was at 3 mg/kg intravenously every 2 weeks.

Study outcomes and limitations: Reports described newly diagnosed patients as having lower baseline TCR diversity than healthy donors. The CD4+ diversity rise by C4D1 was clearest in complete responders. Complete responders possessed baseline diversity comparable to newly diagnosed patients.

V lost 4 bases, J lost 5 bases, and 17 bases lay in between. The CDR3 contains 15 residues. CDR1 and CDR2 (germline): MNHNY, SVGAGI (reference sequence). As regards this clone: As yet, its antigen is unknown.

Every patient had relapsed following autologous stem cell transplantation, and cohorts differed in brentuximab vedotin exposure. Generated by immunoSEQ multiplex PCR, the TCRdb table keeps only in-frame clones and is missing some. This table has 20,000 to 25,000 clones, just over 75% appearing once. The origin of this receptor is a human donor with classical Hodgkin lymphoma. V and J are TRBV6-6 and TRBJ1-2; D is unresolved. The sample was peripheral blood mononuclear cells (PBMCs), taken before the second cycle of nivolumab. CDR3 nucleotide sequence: TGTGCCAGCAGTTCCACAGACGGCCGAACATATGGCTACACCTTC. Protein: CASSSTDGRTYGYTF.